What follows are 25 T cell receptor beta chains derived from one specimen sequenced in a study of tumor and adjacent non-tumor tissue in lung cancer. TCRbeta libraries were built with three rounds of nested PCR, modified from ARM-PCR. TCRdb reprocessed the multiplex PCR reads with MiXCR, giving one entry per CDR3 protein. Here the sample spans 60,000 to 100,000 distinct CDR3 sequences, around 76% being singletons. The template was RNA from unsorted bulk tissue. More than 3 cm separated this lung sample from the edge of the tumor. Sequenced: distant non-tumor lung tissue. The receptors shown here come from a man aged 65 to 85 with non-small cell lung cancer.

For this clonotype: A much larger clone sits a single nucleotide away, making a read error possible. V and J are TRBV12-3 or TRBV12-4 and TRBJ2-1, with TRBD1 identical over 8 bases. This CDR3 comprises 15 residues. V lost 7 bases to trimming and J lost 4 bases; unmatched junction nucleotides: 9. CDR3 sequence: CASNPSRGLYNEQFF. The CDR3 coding sequence is TGTGCCAGCAATCCCAGCAGGGGGCTATACAATGAGCAGTTCTTC.

Concerning this clonotype: An end of the junction differs from the germline gene, which may be a read error. The CDR3 loop is CAGSPAGLPKHF. CDR3 bases: TGTGCCGGCAGTCCCGCTGGCCTGCCCAAGCATTTT. The genes are TRBV12-3 or TRBV12-4 and TRBJ1-5; D uncertain. The CDR3 consists of 12 residues.

The rearrangement links TRBV20-1 to TRBJ2-1; D is uncertain. The CDR3 has 15 residues. Per germline, CDR1 DFQATT and CDR2 SNEGSKA (reference sequence). Trimming shortened V by 3 bases and J by 0 bases, and 12 bases separated the two germline ends. The CDR3 DNA sequence: TGCAGTGCTAGGAGCGAGGTGAGCTCCTACAATGAGCAGTTCTTC. This translates into CSARSEVSSYNEQFF.

Note on this clonotype: A junction end diverges from the germline sequence, so it may reflect a read error. V is TRBV29-1 and J is TRBJ2-7, with unresolved D. The CDR3 has 13 amino acids. Germline V lookup: CDR1 SQVTM, CDR2 ANQGSEA. CDR3 amino acids: CNVEGQDTYEQYF. The CDR3 DNA is TGCAACGTTGAAGGCCAGGATACCTACGAGCAATACTTC.

This clonotype appeared many times. This rearrangement joins TRBV6-5 to TRBJ2-5; 7 bases are shared with TRBD2. The CDR3 consists of 16 residues. Losses at the gene ends were 0 bases for V and 6 bases for J; bases not matched to a gene: 10. Germline values: CDR1 MNHEY, CDR2 SVGAGI. CDR3 nucleotides: TGTGCCAGCAGTTACTCGAGCGGGACCGTAGGACAGACCCAGTACTTC. It translates to CASSYSSGTVGQTQYF.

On this clonotype: A junction end diverges from the germline sequence, so it may reflect a read error. The chain carries TRBV6-1 and TRBJ2-5; perhaps TRBD2 as D (6 bases). In germline, CDR1 is MNHNS, CDR2 SASEGT. This CDR3 is built from 15 residues. The CDR3 here is CASSESAAGRESQYF. Written as DNA, the CDR3 is TGTGCCAGTAGTGAAAGCGCTGCGGGGCGTGAGTCCCAGTACTTC.

Concerning this clonotype: One junction end disagrees with the germline gene, perhaps due to a read error. The genes are TRBV6-5 and TRBJ2-5; a weak D match, TRBD1 (5 bases). Germline loops: CDR1 MNHEY, CDR2 SVGAGI. The CDR3 runs 15 residues. The CDR3 nucleotides read TGTGCCAGCCGCTTTACGAGGCTGGACAAAGAGATCCAGTACTTC. It codes for CASRFTRLDKEIQYF.

In nucleotides, the CDR3 is TGCAGCATAGGAGCGGTGGATGAGCAGTTCTTC. Translating gives CSIGAVDEQFF. V gene TRBV29-1 combines with J gene TRBJ2-1; D might be TRBD2 (5 bases). The CDR3 loop spans 11 amino acids. V shed 8 bases and J shed 8 bases, with 13 bases lying between them. Germline V gene lookup returns CDR1 SQVTM and CDR2 ANQGSEA.

This clonotype was found many times. The chain carries TRBV11-2 and TRBJ2-2; the match to TRBD2 covers 13 bases. V was clipped by 6 bases and J by 2 bases; unmatched bases: 6. Germline CDR1 is SGHAT and CDR2 is FQNNGV. This CDR3 region has 17 residues. The CDR3 bases are TGTGCCAGCAGAGGACTAGCGGGAGTGTATAACACCGGGGAGCTGTTTTTT. Translating it yields CASRGLAGVYNTGELFF.

This clonotype was counted many times. The chain recombines TRBV24-1 with TRBJ2-3, with 7 nucleotides matching TRBD1. Trimming at V came to 6 bases and at J to 0 bases, leaving 8 bases not matched to a gene. Germline V gene lookup returns CDR1 KGHDR and CDR2 SFDVKD. The CDR3 contains 16 residues. The CDR3 here is CATSKGALSSTDTQYF. As DNA, the CDR3 is TGTGCCACCAGTAAGGGGGCGCTGTCTAGCACAGATACGCAGTATTTT.

This clonotype was observed at least ten times. The chain couples TRBV5-5 to TRBJ2-7; D ambiguous. The CDR3 has 16 amino acids. V was shortened by 1 base and J by 3 bases, with 17 bases between the two germline ends. Germline CDR1 SGHKS, CDR2 YYEKEE (reference sequence). CDR3: CASSLRDKDSHYEQYF. DNA for the CDR3: TGTGCCAGCAGCTTGCGCGACAAGGATTCCCACTACGAGCAGTACTTC.

This clonotype was counted a few times. The V and J genes are TRBV20-1 and TRBJ1-2; a weak D match, TRBD1 (5 bases). V lost 6 bases and J lost 3, with 20 bases in between. From germline, CDR1 is DFQATT and CDR2 SNEGSKA (reference sequence). The CDR3 is 15 residues long. The CDR3 is CSADYRDGLDYGYTF. CDR3 nucleotides: TGCAGTGCAGATTACCGGGACGGTCTTGACTATGGCTACACCTTC.

Points on this clonotype: The junction shows a germline mismatch at one end, possibly a read error. The CDR3 bases are TGTGCCACCAGTTTAGTCGGGGCCAATTCACCCCTCCACTTT. Protein: CATSLVGANSPLHF. The chain has TRBV28 and TRBJ1-6; maybe TRBD1 (5 bases). Germline-derived CDR1 and CDR2 are MDHEN and SYDVKM. This CDR3 has 14 residues.

A word on this clonotype: No conserved phenylalanine or tryptophan is present at the end of the CDR3, so a read error is the likely explanation. This chain joins TRBV4-3 and TRBJ1-2; D is possibly TRBD1 (5 bases). Germline CDR1 LGHNA, CDR2 YSLEER. The CDR3 covers 14 residues. This CDR3 is CANSQDLGTGRYTY. The DNA of the CDR3 is TGCGCCAACAGCCAAGACCTCGGAACAGGACGCTACACCTAC.

Remarks on this clonotype: This CDR3 is missing its conserved last phenylalanine or tryptophan, likely due to a read error. The chain uses TRBV7-9 and TRBJ1-6; tentatively, D is TRBD1 (5 bases). The germline CDR1 and CDR2 sequences are SEHNR and FQNEAQ (reference sequence). The CDR3 runs to 12 residues. The CDR3 loop reads CISSNRGSPLHY. CDR3 nucleotide sequence: TGTATCAGCAGCAATAGGGGTTCACCCCTCCACTAT.

In this sample, this clonotype turned up a few times. J is TRBJ2-2 and V is TRBV4-1; D unresolved. With 1 base removed from V and 13 bases from J, the gap between germline ends came to 7 bases. The CDR3 has 11 residues. From germline, CDR1 is MGHRA and CDR2 YSYEKL. In DNA form, the CDR3 reads TGCGCCAGCAGCCAAGGCTGGGGGCTGTTTTTT. As protein: CASSQGWGLFF.

Concerning this clonotype itself: One junction end does not reproduce the germline sequence, and a read error may be involved. The genes are TRBV4-1 and TRBJ1-2, with 10 bases that match TRBD1. CDR1 is MGHRA, CDR2 YSYEKL, per germline. CDR3 length: 16 residues. In nucleotides, the CDR3 is TGCGCCAGCCGCCAAATGGGGACAGGGGAGTACTATGGCTACACCTTC. Translating it yields CASRQMGTGEYYGYTF.

This clonotype is medium-sized by share. This CDR3 is CASSLYSGGYTGELFF. In nucleotides, the CDR3 is TGTGCCAGCAGTCTATACAGCGGGGGCTATACCGGGGAGCTGTTTTTT. This rearrangement joins TRBV12-3 or TRBV12-4 to TRBJ2-2; 8 bases map to TRBD2. V dropped 5 bases and J dropped 5; count of bases not matched to a gene: 10. This CDR3 has 16 amino acids.

Many counts were recorded for this clonotype. This sequence joins TRBV5-6 and TRBJ1-2, with a tentative D call TRBD1 (5 bases). This CDR3 has 14 amino acids. Germline V gives CDR1 SGHDT, CDR2 YYEEEE. The ends were cut back, 0 bases at V and 7 bases at J, with 13 bases in the middle. CDR3 coding DNA: TGTGCCAGCAGCTTGGAGGTCCAGGGAAGTGGCTACACCTTC. It yields the protein CASSLEVQGSGYTF.

The chain employs TRBV28 and TRBJ2-1, with TRBD1 as a possible D gene (6 bases). Germline V gene sequence: CDR1 MDHEN, CDR2 SYDVKM. This CDR3 is built from 17 residues. The V and J ends lost 7 bases and 6 bases respectively, with 25 bases between them. In nucleotides, the CDR3 is TGTGCCAGCATTTCCGGCCAGGGGCAGGGGTTACTCAATGAGCAGTTCTTC. It codes for CASISGQGQGLLNEQFF.

Comment on this clonotype: A much larger clone sits a single nucleotide away, making a read error possible. DNA of the CDR3: TGTGCCAGCAGGTACAGGTACCTAGTGGCCGGGGAGCTGCTTTTT. This translates into CASRYRYLVAGELLF. The gene calls are TRBV11-2 and TRBJ2-2; D possibly uses TRBD1 or TRBD2 (5 bases each). Germline CDR1 and CDR2: SGHAT and FQNNGV. The CDR3 has 15 residues.

Remarks on this clonotype: At one end, the junction sequence differs from germline, possibly due to a read error. V is TRBV11-3 and J is TRBJ2-3; D remains ambiguous. The CDR3 contains 15 residues. Germline V gene sequence: CDR1 SGHNT, CDR2 YENEEA. The CDR3 coding sequence is TGTGTCAGCACCCGTCTGGAAGTAGGCTCAGATACGCAGTATTTT. It yields the protein CVSTRLEVGSDTQYF.

In regard to this clonotype: With a much larger clone just one base away, this may be a read error. The rearrangement joins TRBV7-8 to TRBJ1-5, with D tentatively TRBD1 (6 bases). The CDR3 has 16 amino acids. Germline-derived CDR1 and CDR2 are SGHVS and FQNEAQ. The CDR3 spells CASSLTGQYSNQPQQF. The CDR3 DNA reads as TGTGCCAGCAGCTTAACCGGACAGTATAGCAATCAGCCCCAGCAATTT.

To note about this clonotype: This could be a read error, since a much larger clone is one nucleotide away. The CDR3 DNA sequence: TGTGCCAGCATCGTAGATGGGGGTAGCAATCAGCCCCAGCAATTT. Protein: CASIVDGGSNQPQQF. This chain uses TRBV21-1 with TRBJ1-5; no check of the table's D call, TRBD1, against the DNA was made. TRBV21-1 is a recognized pseudogene. The CDR3 has 15 amino acids.

A word on this clonotype: This could be a read error, since a much larger clone is one nucleotide away. Here the CDR3 DNA reads TGTACCTGGGCCGGACAGGGGGCGCAGGGTGAAAAACTGTTTTTT. Translation gives CTWAGQGAQGEKLFF. The chain joins TRBV30 to TRBJ1-4; 11 nucleotides agree with TRBD1. The CDR3 extends over 15 amino acids. CDR1 is GTSNPN, CDR2 SVGIG, per germline (reference sequence).